The source of this T cell receptor beta chain is a study of control samples from healthy donors and cancer patients. Only in-frame clones appear in the TCRdb table, and some are missing; sequencing was by immunoSEQ multiplex PCR. The sample contains about 170,000 clones, approximately 92% of which appear only once. With regard to this clone: At one end the junction does not follow the germline gene, possibly because of a read error.

This clonotype was sampled from a woman aged 55-70 years in good health. Sequencing input: blood.

The CDR3 bases are TGTGCCAGCAGTCGAAAACCGGGACAGGGGCCCGATTTT. It codes for CASSRKPGQGPDF. The chain carries TRBV6-2 or TRBV6-3 and TRBJ1-5; 10 bases fit TRBD1. The germline V gene has CDR1 MNHEY and CDR2 SVGEGT. This CDR3 contains 13 residues.